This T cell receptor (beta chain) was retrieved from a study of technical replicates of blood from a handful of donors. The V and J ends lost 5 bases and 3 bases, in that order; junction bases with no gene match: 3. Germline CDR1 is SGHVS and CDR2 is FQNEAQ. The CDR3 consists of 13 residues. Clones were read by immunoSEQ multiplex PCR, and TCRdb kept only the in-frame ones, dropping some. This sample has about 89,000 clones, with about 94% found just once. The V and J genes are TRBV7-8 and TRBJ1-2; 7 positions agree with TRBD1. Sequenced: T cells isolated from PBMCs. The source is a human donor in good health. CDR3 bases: TGTGCCAGCAGCCCCGACAGGGACTATGGCTACACCTTC. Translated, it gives CASSPDRDYGYTF.